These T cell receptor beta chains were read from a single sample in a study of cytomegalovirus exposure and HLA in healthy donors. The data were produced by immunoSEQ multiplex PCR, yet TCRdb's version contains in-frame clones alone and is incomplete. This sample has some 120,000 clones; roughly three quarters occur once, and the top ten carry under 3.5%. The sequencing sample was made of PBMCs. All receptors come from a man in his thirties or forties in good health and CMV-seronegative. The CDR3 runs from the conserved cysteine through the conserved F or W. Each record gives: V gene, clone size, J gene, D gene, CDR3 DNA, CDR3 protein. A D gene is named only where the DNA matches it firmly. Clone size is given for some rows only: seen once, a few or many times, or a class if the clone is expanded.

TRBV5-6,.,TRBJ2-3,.,TGTGCCAGCAGCGTATCACTAGGGAGCACAGATACGCAGTATTTT,CASSVSLGSTDTQYF
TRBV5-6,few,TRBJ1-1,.,TGTGCCAGCAGCCGCGAATACTACAAGGCGTTT,CASSREYYKAF
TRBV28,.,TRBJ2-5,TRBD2,TGTGCCAGCAGTGGCCGGGGGGATGGAGAGACCCAGTACTTC,CASSGRGDGETQYF
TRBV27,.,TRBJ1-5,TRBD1,TGTGCCAGCAGGGGGACAGGGGCAATCCATCAGCCCCAGCATTTT,CASRGTGAIHQPQHF
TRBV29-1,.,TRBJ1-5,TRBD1,TGCAGCGTGGTGACAGGGTATAGCAATCAGCCCCAGCATTTT,CSVVTGYSNQPQHF
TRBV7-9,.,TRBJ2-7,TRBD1,TGTGCCAGCAGCGAGCCTGGGACAGCTGCAACAAGGTTGGTGTACTTC,CASSEPGTAATRLVYF
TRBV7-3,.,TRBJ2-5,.,TGTGCCAGCAGCCCGGGGAGCGGAGCCCAAGAGACCCAGTACTTC,CASSPGSGAQETQYF
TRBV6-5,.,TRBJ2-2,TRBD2,TGTGCCAGCAGACCCGCAGGGAGGGCGATGGGGGAGCTGTTTTTT,CASRPAGRAMGELFF
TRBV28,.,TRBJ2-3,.,TGTGCCAGCATAGGAGAAGATACGCAGTATTTT,CASIGEDTQYF
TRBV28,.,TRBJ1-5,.,TGTGCCAGCTTAGGAGGTAACAATCAGCCCCAGCATTTT,CASLGGNNQPQHF
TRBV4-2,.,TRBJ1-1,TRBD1,TGTGCCAGCAGCCACACAGGGGAACCCCCTGAAGCTTTCTTT,CASSHTGEPPEAFF
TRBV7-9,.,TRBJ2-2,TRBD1,TGTGCCAGCAGCCGCCAACTTGGACAGGAACAAACGAACACCGGGGAGCTGTTTTTT,CASSRQLGQEQTNTGELFF
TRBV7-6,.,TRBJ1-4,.,TGTGCCAGCAGCTTAGACAGTGAAAAACTGTTTTTT,CASSLDSEKLFF
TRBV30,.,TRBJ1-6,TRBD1,TGTGCCTGGGTACCGGGACAGGGGTTAAGTTCACCCCTCCACTTT,CAWVPGQGLSSPLHF
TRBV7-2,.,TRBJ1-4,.,TGTGCCAGCAGCTTAGTTTCAGGGACGGGGGACTCAACTAATGAAAAACTGTTTTTT,CASSLVSGTGDSTNEKLFF
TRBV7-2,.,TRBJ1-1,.,TGTGCCAGCAGCCCTGGGGGGGCGAACACTGAAGCTTTCTTT,CASSPGGANTEAFF
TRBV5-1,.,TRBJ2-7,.,TGCGCCAGCAGCTCCATAGCGGAAAGCTCCTACGAGCAGTACTTC,CASSSIAESSYEQYF
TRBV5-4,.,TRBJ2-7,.,TGTGCCAGCAGCTTAAATCCGAGAGAGCAGTACTTC,CASSLNPREQYF
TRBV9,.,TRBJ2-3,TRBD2,TGTGCCAGCAGCACTCACGGGACTAGCGGGAACCCAGATACGCAGTATTTT,CASSTHGTSGNPDTQYF
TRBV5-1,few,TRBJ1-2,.,TGCGCCAGCAGCTTGGGCCCTCCGGGTGGCTACACCTTC,CASSLGPPGGYTF
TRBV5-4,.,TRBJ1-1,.,TGTGCCAGCCGCACCCCCGGGTCGATGAACACTGAAGCTTTCTTT,CASRTPGSMNTEAFF
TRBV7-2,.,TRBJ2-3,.,TGTGCCAGCAGCCAAGCGTGGGAGGCGTATTTT,CASSQAWEAYF
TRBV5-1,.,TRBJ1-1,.,TGCGCCAGCAGCTTGGGGCCAGGGGTGAACACTGAAGCTTTCTTT,CASSLGPGVNTEAFF
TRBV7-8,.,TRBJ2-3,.,TGTGCCAGCAGCTTAAGGCGGGGCGGGTTAGCAGATACGCAGTATTTT,CASSLRRGGLADTQYF
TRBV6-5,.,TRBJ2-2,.,TGTGCCAGCACCCCAAGGGGTACCGGGGAGCTGTTTTTT,CASTPRGTGELFF
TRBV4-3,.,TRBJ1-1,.,TGCGCCAGCAGCCATATCGTTTTGAGACAGCCAAACACTGAAGCTTTCTTT,CASSHIVLRQPNTEAFF
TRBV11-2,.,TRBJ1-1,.,TGTGCCAGCAGCTTAGAGAGAGGGAGCATGAACACTGAAGCTTTCTTT,CASSLERGSMNTEAFF
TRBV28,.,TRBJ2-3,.,TGTGCCAGCAGTCCCTTCATTCTGGGATTAGGGGCGGATACGCAGTATTTT,CASSPFILGLGADTQYF
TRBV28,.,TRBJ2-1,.,TGTGCCAGCAGTCAGAGGGCGCCCTACAATGAGCAGTTCTTC,CASSQRAPYNEQFF
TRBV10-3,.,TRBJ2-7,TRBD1,TGTGCCACGACAGGGAATTCCTACGAGCAGTACTTC,CATTGNSYEQYF
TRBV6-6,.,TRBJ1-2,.,TGTGCCAGCAGTTACTCTCCGTTGGCAGGGGATGGCTACACTTTC,CASSYSPLAGDGYTF
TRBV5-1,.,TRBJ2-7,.,TGCGCCAGCAGCCGAGGGCCTCCCAGCTCCTACGAGCAGTACTTC,CASSRGPPSSYEQYF
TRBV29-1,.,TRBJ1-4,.,TGCAGCGCTCTATTTTCGACTAATGAAAAACTGTTTTTT,CSALFSTNEKLFF
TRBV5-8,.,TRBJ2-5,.,TGTGCCAGCAGCTACCCCAAAATTGACAGCCAAGAGACCCAGTACTTC,CASSYPKIDSQETQYF
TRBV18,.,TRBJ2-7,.,TGTGCCAGCTCACCCCGAGCGGGGTGGGGGCCACCAGCGGAGCAGTACTTC,CASSPRAGWGPPAEQYF
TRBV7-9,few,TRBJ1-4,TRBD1,TGTGCCAGCAGCATCGGGACAGGGTCCAAACTGTTTTTT,CASSIGTGSKLFF
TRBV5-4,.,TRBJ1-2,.,TGTGCCAGCAGCTTCAGGGGCGCCTATGATGGCTACACCTTC,CASSFRGAYDGYTF
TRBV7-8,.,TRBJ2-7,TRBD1,TGTGCCAGCAGCGGTCGCCGGGACAGATTTTACGAGCAGTACTTC,CASSGRRDRFYEQYF
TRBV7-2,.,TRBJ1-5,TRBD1,TGTGCCAGCAGCTTAGCCCTCGACAGGGGCAGGCAGCCCCAGCATTTT,CASSLALDRGRQPQHF
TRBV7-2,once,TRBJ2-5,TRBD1,TGTGCCAGCAGCTCAGACAGGGCAGAGACCCAGTACTTC,CASSSDRAETQYF
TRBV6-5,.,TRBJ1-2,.,TGTGCCAGCAGTTACGTGCGGGGATCGAACTATGGCTACACCTTC,CASSYVRGSNYGYTF
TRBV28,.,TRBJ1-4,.,TGTGCCAGCAGTGTAACAGGGTCCACTAATGAAAAACTGTTTTTT,CASSVTGSTNEKLFF
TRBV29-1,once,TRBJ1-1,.,TGCAGCGTTGCCCGGGGGAGCACTGAAGCTTTCTTT,CSVARGSTEAFF
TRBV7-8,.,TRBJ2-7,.,TGTGCCAGCAGCTTATTAGGGAGCTCCTACGAGCAGTACTTC,CASSLLGSSYEQYF
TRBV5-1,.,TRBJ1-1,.,TGCGCCAGCAGCTGGGCGCAGGGGAACACTGAAGCTTTCTTT,CASSWAQGNTEAFF
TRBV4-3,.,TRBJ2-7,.,TGCGCCAGCAGCCAGGAACAACAGGGTTCCTACGAGCAGTACTTC,CASSQEQQGSYEQYF
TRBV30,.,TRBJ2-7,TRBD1,TGTGCCTGGACGACAGGGGCCGCCGGGGAGCAGTACTTC,CAWTTGAAGEQYF
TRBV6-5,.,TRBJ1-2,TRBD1,TGTGCCAGCAGTTACCGAGCGGGGACAGGCTATGGCTACACCTTC,CASSYRAGTGYGYTF
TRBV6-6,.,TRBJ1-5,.,TGTGCCAGCACCCTACGGGCGGGAGAGCCCCAGCATTTT,CASTLRAGEPQHF
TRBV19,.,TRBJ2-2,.,TGTGCCAGTAGTGCCGGGACTTATACCGGGGAGCTGTTTTTT,CASSAGTYTGELFF
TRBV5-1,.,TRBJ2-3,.,TGCGCCAGCAGCTTTCGTGGCGGGGCGGCAGATACGCAGTATTTT,CASSFRGGAADTQYF
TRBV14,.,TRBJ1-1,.,TGTGCCAGCAGCCAGAGGGTTGGGACAGAAGCTTTCTTT,CASSQRVGTEAFF
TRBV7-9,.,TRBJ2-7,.,TGTGCCAGCAGCTACCCAGGGGTAGGGGAGCAGTACTTC,CASSYPGVGEQYF
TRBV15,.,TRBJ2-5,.,TGTGCCACCAGCAGAGTAAGGACAACAGAGACCCAGTACTTC,CATSRVRTTETQYF